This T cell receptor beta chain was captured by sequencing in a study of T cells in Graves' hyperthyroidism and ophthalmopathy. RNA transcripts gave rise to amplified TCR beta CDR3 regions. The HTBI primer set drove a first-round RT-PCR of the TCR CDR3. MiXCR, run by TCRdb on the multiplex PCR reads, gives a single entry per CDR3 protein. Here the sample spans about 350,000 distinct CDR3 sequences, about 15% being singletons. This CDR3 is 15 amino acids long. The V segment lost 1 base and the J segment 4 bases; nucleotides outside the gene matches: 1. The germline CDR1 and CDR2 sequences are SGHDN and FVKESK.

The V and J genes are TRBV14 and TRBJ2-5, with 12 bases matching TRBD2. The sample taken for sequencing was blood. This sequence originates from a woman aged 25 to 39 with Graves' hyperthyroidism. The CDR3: CASSQGLAGAETQYF. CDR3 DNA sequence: TGTGCCAGCAGCCAAGGACTAGCGGGAGCAGAGACCCAGTACTTC. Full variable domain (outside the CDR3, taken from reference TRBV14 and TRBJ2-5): EAGVTQFPSHSVIEKGQTVTLRCDPISGHDNLYWYRRVMGKEIKFLLHFVKESKQDESGMPNNRFLAERTGGTYSTLKVQPAELEDSGVYFCASSQGLAGAETQYFGPGTRLLVL.